The following is a T cell receptor (beta chain) sequence with its context. The antigen is not known. The data were taken from a study of T cells expressing NK-cell markers. Findings and caveats of the study: What remained unclear was the HCMV specificity of expanded NKG2C+ T cell clones.

CDR3 length: 15 amino acids. Germline V gene data show CDR1 as DFQATT and CDR2 as SNEGSKA (reference sequence). With the 5' RACE reads reprocessed, TCRdb shows one record per CDR3 protein and no DNA. In all, the sample yields about 550,000 distinct CDR3 sequences. The clonotype was recovered from a man between 18 and 35 years old in good health. The sequenced sample consisted of blood T cells: a sorted CD56 or NKG2C T cell subset, CD4+ or CD8+ T cells, or bulk PBMC T cells (not recorded which). The V gene is TRBV20-1, the J gene TRBJ2-5; no DNA is available, so the TRBD2 call from TCRdb remains unchecked. Here the CDR3 reads CSARDSPRAKETQYF.